The following is a T cell receptor beta chain sequence with its context. Its antigen remains unidentified. This sample is part of a study of T cell responses to AZD1222 COVID-19 vaccine. Findings and caveats of the study: Seropositivity was recorded at baseline in only a handful of AZD1222 recipients. None of the repertoires were sampled until the peak T cell response had passed.

The CDR3 runs to 14 residues. The germline CDR1 and CDR2 sequences are SNHLY and FYNNEI. With 7 bases removed from V and 2 bases from J, the gap between germline ends came to 13 bases. Sequencing used immunoSEQ multiplex PCR; TCRdb keeps in-frame clones, though not all of them. This repertoire shows 90,000 to 150,000 clones, approximately 87% found once; its top ten account for roughly 3.6%. The sample was peripheral blood, taken on day 0 of AZD1222 vaccination. The chain employs TRBV2 and TRBJ2-3; D possibly corresponds to TRBD1 (5 bases). The sequence came from an adult in good health. The CDR3 region is CASTRQTDTDTQYF. The CDR3 DNA follows: TGTGCCAGCACTAGACAGACAGACACAGATACGCAGTATTTT.